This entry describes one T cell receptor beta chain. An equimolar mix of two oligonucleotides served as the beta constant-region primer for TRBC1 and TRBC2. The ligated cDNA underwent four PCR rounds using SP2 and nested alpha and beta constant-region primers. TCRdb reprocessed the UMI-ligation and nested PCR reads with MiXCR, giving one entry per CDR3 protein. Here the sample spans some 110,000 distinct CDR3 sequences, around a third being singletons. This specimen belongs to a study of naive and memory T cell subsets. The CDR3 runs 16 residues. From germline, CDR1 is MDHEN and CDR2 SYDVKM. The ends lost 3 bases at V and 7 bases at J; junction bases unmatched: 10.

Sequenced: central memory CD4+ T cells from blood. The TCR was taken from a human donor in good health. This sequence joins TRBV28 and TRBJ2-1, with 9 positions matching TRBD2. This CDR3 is CASSFAGASGTNEQFF. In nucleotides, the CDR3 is TGTGCCAGCAGTTTTGCCGGGGCTAGCGGGACGAATGAGCAGTTCTTC. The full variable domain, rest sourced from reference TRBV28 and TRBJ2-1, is DVKVTQSSRYLVKRTGEKVFLECVQDMDHENMFWYRQDPGLGLRLIYFSYDVKMKEKGDIPEGYSVSREKKERFSLILESASTNQTSMYLCASSFAGASGTNEQFFGPGTRLTVL.